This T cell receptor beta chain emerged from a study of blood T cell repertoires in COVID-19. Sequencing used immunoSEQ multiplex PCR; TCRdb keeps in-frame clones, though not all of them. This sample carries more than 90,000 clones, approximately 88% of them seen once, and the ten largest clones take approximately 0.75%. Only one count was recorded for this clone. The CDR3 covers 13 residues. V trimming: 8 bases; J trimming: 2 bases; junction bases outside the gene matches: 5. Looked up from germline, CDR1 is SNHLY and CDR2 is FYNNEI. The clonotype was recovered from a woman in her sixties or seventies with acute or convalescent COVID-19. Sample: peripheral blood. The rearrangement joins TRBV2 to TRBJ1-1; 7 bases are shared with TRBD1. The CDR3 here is CASGTDVNTEAFF. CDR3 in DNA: TGTGCCAGCGGGACAGATGTAAACACTGAAGCTTTCTTT.